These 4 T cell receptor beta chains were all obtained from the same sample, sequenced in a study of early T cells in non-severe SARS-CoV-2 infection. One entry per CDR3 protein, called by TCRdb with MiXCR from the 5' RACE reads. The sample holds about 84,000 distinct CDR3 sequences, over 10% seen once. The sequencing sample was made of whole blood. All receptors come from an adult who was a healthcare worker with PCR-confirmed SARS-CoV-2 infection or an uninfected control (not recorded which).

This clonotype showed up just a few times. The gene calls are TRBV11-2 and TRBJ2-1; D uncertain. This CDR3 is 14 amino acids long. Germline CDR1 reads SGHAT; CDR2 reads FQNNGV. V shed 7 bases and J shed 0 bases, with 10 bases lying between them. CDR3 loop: CASTALSSYNEQFF. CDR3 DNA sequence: TGTGCCAGCACTGCATTGAGCTCCTACAATGAGCAGTTCTTC.

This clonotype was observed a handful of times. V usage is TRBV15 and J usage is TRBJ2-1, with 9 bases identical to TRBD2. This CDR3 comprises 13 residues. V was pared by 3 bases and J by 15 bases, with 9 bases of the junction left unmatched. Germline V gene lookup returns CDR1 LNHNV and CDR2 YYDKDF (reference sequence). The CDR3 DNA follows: TGTGCCACCAGCAGGGACATAGCGGGAGACGCGTTCTTC. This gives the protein CATSRDIAGDAFF.

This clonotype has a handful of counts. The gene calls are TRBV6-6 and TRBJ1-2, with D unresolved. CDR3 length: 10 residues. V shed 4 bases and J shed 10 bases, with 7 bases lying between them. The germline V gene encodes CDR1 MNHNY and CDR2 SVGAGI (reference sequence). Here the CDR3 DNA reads TGTGCCAGCAGTTGGGGAGTCTACACCTTC. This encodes CASSWGVYTF.

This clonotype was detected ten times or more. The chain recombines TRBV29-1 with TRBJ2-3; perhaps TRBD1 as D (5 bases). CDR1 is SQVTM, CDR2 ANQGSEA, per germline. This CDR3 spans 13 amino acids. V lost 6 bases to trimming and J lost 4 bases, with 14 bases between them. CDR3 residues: CSVQGDGSDTQYF. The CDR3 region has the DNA TGCAGCGTGCAGGGCGATGGGTCAGATACGCAGTATTTT.